Listed here are 22 T cell receptor beta chains from one sample, sequenced in a study of T-cell memory formation after mild COVID-19. TCRdb fed the 5' RACE reads into MiXCR, producing one record per CDR3 protein. The sample has 140,000 to 150,000 distinct CDR3 sequences, 19% seen once. Specimen: PBMCs or a T cell subset sorted from them (not recorded which). The source is an adult woman who had mild COVID-19 (a few samples of this study predate the infection). Cell type and time point are not known.

This clonotype was detected ten times or more. The V gene is TRBV12-3 or TRBV12-4, the J gene TRBJ2-7, with 15 bases fitting TRBD2. V trimming: 5 bases; J trimming: 4 bases; junction bases outside the gene matches: 6. This CDR3 is built from 16 residues. The chain's CDR3 is CASSPGLAGGLYEQYF. The CDR3 DNA sequence: TGTGCCAGCAGTCCGGGACTAGCGGGGGGATTGTACGAGCAGTACTTC.

This clonotype was counted ten times or more. V is TRBV29-1 and J is TRBJ2-3; D not certain. Germline assignment: CDR1 SQVTM and CDR2 ANQGSEA. Trimming removed 0 bases from V and 11 bases from J, with 12 bases in between. This CDR3 spans 12 amino acids. CDR3 nucleotides: TGCAGCGTTGAAGATCGGGTCATTCGGCAGTATTTT. Amino acids: CSVEDRVIRQYF.

The chain carries TRBV5-1 and TRBJ2-7; D gene uncertain. The CDR3 loop spans 11 amino acids. The V and J ends lost 5 bases and 10 bases respectively, with 13 bases between them. Germline V gene lookup returns CDR1 SGHRS and CDR2 YFSETQ. The chain's CDR3 is CASRMLDRQYF. CDR3 DNA: TGCGCCAGCAGAATGCTCGATCGTCAGTACTTC.

Only a few counts were recorded for this clonotype. The chain has TRBV6-5 and TRBJ2-1; 13 bases match TRBD2. V lost 2 bases, J lost 9 bases, and 13 bases stayed unmatched. The CDR3 has 18 residues. Germline lookup yields CDR1 MNHEY and CDR2 SVGAGI. CDR3 bases: TGTGCCAGCAGTTACGACGGGACTAGCGGGACAAGAGGGCGTGAGCAGTTCTTC. This sequence encodes CASSYDGTSGTRGREQFF.

This chain connects TRBV5-6 to TRBJ2-3, with D perhaps matching TRBD2 (7 bases). Germline V gene sequence: CDR1 SGHDT, CDR2 YYEEEE. The V end was cut by 7 bases, the J end by 0 bases, with 18 bases between. The CDR3 extends over 16 amino acids. CDR3 nucleotide sequence: TGTGCCAGCTCGGGGGGCCCGGGAGTCAGCACAGATACGCAGTATTTT. Translation gives CASSGGPGVSTDTQYF.

This clonotype was seen only a few times. This chain uses TRBV5-1 with TRBJ2-2; 7 nucleotides align to TRBD1. After removal of 4 bases from V and 5 bases from J, the junction contained 5 bases not matched to a gene. The CDR3 loop spans 14 amino acids. In germline, CDR1 is SGHRS, CDR2 YFSETQ. The CDR3: CASSPGQLTGELFF. The CDR3 nucleotides read TGCGCCAGCAGCCCGGGACAGCTGACCGGGGAGCTGTTTTTT. Drawing the rest from reference TRBV5-1 and TRBJ2-2, the complete variable domain is KAGVTQTPRYLIKTRGQQVTLSCSPISGHRSVSWYQQTPGQGLQFLFEYFSETQRNKGNFPGRFSGRQFSNSRSEMNVSTLELGDSALYLCASSPGQLTGELFFGEGSRLTVL.

The chain uses TRBV20-1 and TRBJ2-6, with D unresolved. This CDR3 comprises 14 residues. V was trimmed by 2 bases and J by 0 bases, leaving 5 bases between them. Germline CDR1 reads DFQATT; CDR2 reads SNEGSKA (reference sequence). CDR3 in amino acids: CSARPLSGANVLTF. The CDR3 DNA reads as TGCAGTGCTAGACCTCTCTCTGGGGCCAACGTCCTGACTTTC.

The chain joins TRBV5-1 to TRBJ2-1, with TRBD2 matching over 14 bases. CDR1 SGHRS and CDR2 YFSETQ come from the germline V gene. V shed 3 bases and J 0 bases; nucleotides not matched to a gene: 5. The CDR3 covers 18 residues. CDR3 residues: CASSSGLAGGSSYNEQFF. In nucleotides, the CDR3 is TGCGCCAGCAGCTCCGGACTAGCGGGAGGAAGCTCCTACAATGAGCAGTTCTTC.

The V and J genes are TRBV20-1 and TRBJ2-7; TRBD1 or TRBD2 may be the D gene (7 bases each). Germline-derived CDR1 and CDR2 are DFQATT and SNEGSKA (reference sequence). The CDR3 contains 12 residues. The CDR3 here is CSANRGGDEQYF. For the CDR3, the DNA is TGCAGCGCCAACAGGGGAGGGGACGAGCAGTACTTC.

This clonotype was counted between two and nine times. The V gene is TRBV12-3 or TRBV12-4, the J gene TRBJ2-2; TRBD2 matches at 13 bases. CDR3 length equals 18 residues. The junction had 7 bases not matched to a gene; V was cut back by 6 bases and J by 0 bases. CDR3 in DNA: TGTGCCAGCAGAAGACTAGCGGGAGGCCTCGCGAACACCGGGGAGCTGTTTTTT. This encodes CASRRLAGGLANTGELFF.

Only a few counts were recorded for this clonotype. J is TRBJ1-4 and V is TRBV6-5; D not certain. The ends were cut back, 6 bases at V and 8 bases at J, with 13 bases in the middle. CDR1 and CDR2 (germline): MNHEY, SVGAGI. This CDR3 comprises 13 residues. DNA of the CDR3: TGTGCCAGCAGCCAAAATCGAGGGGAAAAACTGTTTTTT. As protein: CASSQNRGEKLFF.

This clonotype was picked up a small number of times. The chain combines TRBV5-1 with TRBJ1-3; unclear D gene. This CDR3 is built from 15 residues. The V and J ends lost 0 bases and 0 bases respectively, with 7 bases between them. Germline V gives CDR1 SGHRS, CDR2 YFSETQ. As DNA, the CDR3 is TGCGCCAGCAGCTTGGCGGGCAGCTCTGGAAACACCATATATTTT. Translation gives CASSLAGSSGNTIYF. Complete variable domain (other parts from reference TRBV5-1 and TRBJ1-3): KAGVTQTPRYLIKTRGQQVTLSCSPISGHRSVSWYQQTPGQGLQFLFEYFSETQRNKGNFPGRFSGRQFSNSRSEMNVSTLELGDSALYLCASSLAGSSGNTIYFGEGSWLTVV.

The chain links TRBV12-3 or TRBV12-4 to TRBJ1-5, with D maybe TRBD1 (5 bases). V lost 4 bases and J lost 1, with 11 bases in between. The length of the CDR3 is 15 residues. CDR3 sequence: CASSSPQGSNQPQHF. CDR3 in DNA: TGTGCCAGCAGTTCGCCCCAGGGAAGCAATCAGCCCCAGCATTTT.

The V and J genes are TRBV7-9 and TRBJ2-7; 11 bases line up with TRBD2. V shed 4 bases, J shed 4 bases, and the junction held 3 bases outside the gene matches. Germline V gene sequence: CDR1 SEHNR, CDR2 FQNEAQ (reference sequence). This CDR3 region has 14 residues. The CDR3 protein is CASSSTSGGYEQYF. The CDR3 DNA follows: TGTGCCAGCAGCTCCACTAGCGGGGGTTACGAGCAGTACTTC.

The V call is TRBV3-1, the J call TRBJ2-7, with a weak D call TRBD2 (6 bases). Germline V gene sequence: CDR1 LGHDT, CDR2 YNNKEL (reference sequence). The length of the CDR3 is 14 residues. Trimming removed 2 bases at V and 1 base at J, with 9 bases between. CDR3 protein: CASSQISGSYEQYF. The DNA for the CDR3 is TGTGCCAGCAGCCAAATAAGCGGGTCCTACGAGCAGTACTTC.

This clonotype was seen a handful of times. The V and J genes are TRBV27 and TRBJ2-5, with a weak D call TRBD2 (5 bases). V dropped 2 bases and J dropped 5 bases, with 15 bases sitting between them. CDR3 length: 15 residues. Germline V gene lookup returns CDR1 MNHEY and CDR2 SMNVEV (reference sequence). This CDR3 reads CASSLTPERRETQYF. The CDR3 DNA reads TGTGCCAGCAGTTTAACGCCGGAGCGGAGGGAGACCCAGTACTTC.

This clonotype appeared a few times. The chain couples TRBV14 to TRBJ2-3, with D possibly matching TRBD1 (6 bases). Germline assignment: CDR1 SGHDN and CDR2 FVKESK. CDR3 size: 13 residues. The germline V and J ends were trimmed by 6 bases and 2 bases, with 9 bases remaining between them. The CDR3 loop reads CASSGQYTDTQYF. DNA of the CDR3: TGTGCCAGCAGTGGACAGTACACAGATACGCAGTATTTT.

J is TRBJ2-7 and V is TRBV4-2; D is possibly TRBD2 (6 bases). The length of the CDR3 is 15 residues. Germline V gene data show CDR1 as LGHNA and CDR2 as YNFKEQ. V shed 3 bases and J shed 1 base, with 13 bases lying between them. The DNA of the CDR3 is TGTGCCAGCAGCCAGGCCACTAGCAGGTCCTACGAGCAGTACTTC. Its protein is CASSQATSRSYEQYF.

Many counts were recorded for this clonotype. The V gene is TRBV29-1, the J gene TRBJ2-5; D tentatively reads TRBD1 or TRBD2 (5 bases each). Per the germline V gene, CDR1 is SQVTM and CDR2 is ANQGSEA. This CDR3 spans 14 amino acids. V lost 0 bases and J 0 bases, leaving 8 bases between the germline ends. CDR3 in amino acids: CSVEDWGYQETQYF. The DNA of the CDR3 is TGCAGCGTTGAAGATTGGGGGTACCAAGAGACCCAGTACTTC.

This clonotype has just a few counts. The rearrangement links TRBV7-2 to TRBJ2-1; D not certain. Germline V gives CDR1 SGHTA, CDR2 FQGNSA. Trimming took off 1 base at V and 9 bases at J, with 10 bases between the two ends. The CDR3 length is 13 residues. The CDR3 spells CASSLGSVAEQFF. CDR3 sequence (DNA): TGTGCCAGCAGCTTAGGATCCGTGGCTGAGCAGTTCTTC. Combining the CDR3 with reference TRBV7-2 and TRBJ2-1 gives the whole variable domain GAGVSQSPSNKVTEKGKDVELRCDPISGHTALYWYRQSLGQGLEFLIYFQGNSAPDKSGLPSDRFSAERTGGSVSTLTIQRTQQEDSAVYLCASSLGSVAEQFFGPGTRLTVL.

The chain couples TRBV7-9 to TRBJ2-1; D gene uncertain. With 5 bases removed from V and 10 bases from J, the gap between germline ends came to 18 bases. Germline assignment: CDR1 SEHNR and CDR2 FQNEAQ (reference sequence). The CDR3 is made up of 14 amino acids. CDR3 region: CASSPSAVVYEQFF. Here the CDR3 DNA reads TGTGCCAGCAGCCCCTCGGCAGTCGTCTACGAGCAGTTCTTC. Variable domain in full (rest from reference TRBV7-9 and TRBJ2-1): DTGVSQNPRHKITKRGQNVTFRCDPISEHNRLYWYRQTLGQGPEFLTYFQNEAQLEKSRLLSDRFSAERPKGSFSTLEIQRTEQGDSAMYLCASSPSAVVYEQFFGPGTRLTVL.

This clonotype was seen a handful of times. The chain joins TRBV7-6 to TRBJ2-3; 9 nucleotides match TRBD2. This CDR3 region has 17 residues. Germline-derived CDR1 and CDR2 are SGHVS and FNYEAQ. V was clipped by 0 bases and J by 5 bases; unmatched bases: 9. This CDR3 reads CASSLASSGALVDTQYF. CDR3 nucleotide sequence: TGTGCCAGCAGCTTAGCGTCTAGCGGGGCATTGGTAGATACGCAGTATTTT.